The present TCR beta chain was sequenced within a study of cytomegalovirus exposure and HLA in healthy donors. Study-level background: HLA-typed donors were the source of about 85 million unique TCRs held in an early data release. Membership in the Caucasian-associated ancestry cluster was found for around 81% of 300 to 400 genotyped donors.

The PCR used 60 Vbeta and 13 Jbeta primers. Sequencing used immunoSEQ multiplex PCR; TCRdb keeps in-frame clones, though not all of them. The sample has about 31,000 clones; approximately 87% are singletons. J gave up 0 bases and V 3 bases, and 4 bases lay outside the gene matches. The CDR3 spans 15 residues. From germline, CDR1 is SGDLS and CDR2 YYNGEE. The chain recombines TRBV9 with TRBJ2-3, with 7 bases identical to TRBD1. The source material was PBMCs. The TCR originated in a boy between 5 and 17 years old in good health and CMV-seronegative. The CDR3 DNA sequence: TGTGCCAGCAGCGAGAGGGGGCCTAGCACAGATACGCAGTATTTT. It translates to CASSERGPSTDTQYF.